This TCR beta chain was captured by sequencing in a study of blood T cell repertoires in COVID-19. Study summary: The analysed material was cDNA or gDNA that came from T cells, B-cell-depleted T cells, or PBMCs.

This CDR3 spans 15 amino acids. Trimming cost V 0 bases and J 4 bases; bases outside gene matches: 3. The V gene's germline CDR1 is MNHNY and CDR2 SVGAGI (reference sequence). As handled by the study authors: Amplification with reference gene primers provided the estimates of nucleated cell counts. The repertoire was sequenced with immunoSEQ multiplex PCR; TCRdb's copy has only in-frame clones and lacks some. From that table come the V and J calls and clone size; the DNA was used to work out D and trimming. Counted here are around 100,000 clones, approximately 80% occurring once; the ten biggest clones make up 0.8% to 0.9%.

This chain joins TRBV6-6 and TRBJ2-3, with TRBD2 matching 8 bases. Sequencing used peripheral blood. The origin of this receptor is a woman aged 70 to 79 with acute or convalescent COVID-19. The CDR3 loop reads CASSYSTGGADTQYF. The CDR3 region has the DNA TGTGCCAGCAGTTACTCCACGGGAGGGGCAGATACGCAGTATTTT.